Following are 31 T cell receptor beta chains from one sample sequenced in a study of cytomegalovirus exposure and HLA in healthy donors. 60 Vbeta and 13 Jbeta primers were used in PCR. TCRdb's table, derived via immunoSEQ multiplex PCR, lists solely in-frame clones and lacks some. The sample gives 72,000 or so clones, 75% of which show up once; about 8% is in the top ten. Source material: PBMCs. All receptors derive from a woman under 40 in good health and CMV-seropositive.

V gene TRBV6-5 combines with J gene TRBJ2-3; maybe TRBD1 (5 bases). The length of the CDR3 is 14 residues. Trimming stripped 6 bases from V and 1 base from J, with 11 bases between. Per germline, CDR1 MNHEY and CDR2 SVGAGI. The CDR3 region is CASRGSQGTDTQYF. The DNA for the CDR3 is TGTGCCAGCAGAGGGTCACAGGGCACAGATACGCAGTATTTT.

This chain joins TRBV28 and TRBJ1-1; 10 bases agree with TRBD1. Trimming cost V 4 bases and J 11 bases; bases outside gene matches: 1. Germline lookup yields CDR1 MDHEN and CDR2 SYDVKM. This CDR3 spans 11 amino acids. CDR3 in DNA: TGTGCCAGCAGTTCGGACAGGGGGGCTTTCTTT. It codes for CASSSDRGAFF.

The genes are TRBV4-2 and TRBJ2-5; 8 bases align to TRBD2. The J call is doubtful: the DNA matches TRBJ2-7 better. Germline lookup yields CDR1 LGHNA and CDR2 YNFKEQ. The CDR3 covers 15 residues. The CDR3 coding sequence is TGTGCCAGCAGCCTAGGGAGTAGCGGGGATTACGAGCAGTACTTC. This gives the protein CASSLGSSGDYEQYF.

The CDR3 is CASSQEGAATNEKLFF. CDR3 sequence (DNA): TGCGCCAGCAGCCAAGAGGGGGCCGCAACTAATGAAAAACTGTTTTTT. The chain links TRBV4-1 to TRBJ1-4; possibly TRBD1 for D (6 bases). The CDR3 is 16 residues long. The V and J ends lost 0 bases and 0 bases respectively, with 8 bases between them. Germline V CDR1 and CDR2: MGHRA, YSYEKL.

V is TRBV7-2 and J is TRBJ1-1; TRBD1 is a possible D gene (5 bases). Germline V CDR1 and CDR2: SGHTA, FQGNSA. The CDR3 consists of 12 residues. V was clipped by 8 bases and J by 8 bases, with 15 bases between them. CDR3 DNA sequence: TGTGCCAGCTTTAACCCCTCAGGGGAAGCTTTCTTT. This gives the protein CASFNPSGEAFF.

The V and J genes are TRBV5-4 and TRBJ2-7; 11 bases map to TRBD2. Germline CDR1 SGHNT, CDR2 YYREEE (reference sequence). The CDR3 is made up of 17 amino acids. The trim removed 0 bases at V and 4 bases at J, leaving 9 bases unmatched. In nucleotides, the CDR3 is TGTGCCAGCAGCTTGGAGGGTAGCGGGAGGGCCAAATACGAGCAGTACTTC. This codes for CASSLEGSGRAKYEQYF.

The CDR3 reads CSASGTPTYNEQFF. Written as DNA, the CDR3 is TGCAGCGCCTCCGGGACACCTACCTACAATGAGCAGTTCTTC. The chain combines TRBV29-1 with TRBJ2-1; TRBD1 might be the D (6 bases). V lost 7 bases to trimming and J lost 2 bases, with 15 bases between them. Germline CDR1 SQVTM, CDR2 ANQGSEA. The CDR3 contains 14 residues.

The chain links TRBV28 to TRBJ1-3; D not certain. V was cut by 10 bases and J by 0 bases, with 16 bases left in between. Germline V gene lookup returns CDR1 MDHEN and CDR2 SYDVKM. There are 15 residues in the CDR3. The CDR3 region is CATVNRDNSGNTIYF. CDR3 coding DNA: TGTGCCACAGTAAACAGAGATAACTCTGGAAACACCATATATTTT. The complete variable domain, with remaining parts taken from reference TRBV28 and TRBJ1-3, reads DVKVTQSSRYLVKRTGEKVFLECVQDMDHENMFWYRQDPGLGLRLIYFSYDVKMKEKGDIPEGYSVSREKKERFSLILESASTNQTSMYLCATVNRDNSGNTIYFGEGSWLTVV.

This clone was counted between two and nine times. This sequence joins TRBV15 and TRBJ2-1; TRBD2 aligns across 8 bases. Trimming at V came to 8 bases and at J to 6 bases, leaving 9 bases not matched to a gene. This CDR3 is 14 amino acids long. CDR1 and CDR2 from the germline V gene are LNHNV and YYDKDF (reference sequence). In DNA form, the CDR3 reads TGTGCCACCGGTTCCGCGGGAGGAGTCAATGAGCAGTTCTTC. Protein: CATGSAGGVNEQFF.

This clone was observed once. The rearrangement links TRBV6-6 to TRBJ1-1; TRBD1 might be the D (6 bases). Germline V gives CDR1 MNHNY, CDR2 SVGAGI (reference sequence). The CDR3 length is 15 residues. V shed 5 bases and J shed 0 bases, with 13 bases lying between them. CDR3 residues: CASSRSGVMNTEAFF. CDR3 DNA: TGTGCCAGCAGTCGATCAGGGGTTATGAACACTGAAGCTTTCTTT.

This chain joins TRBV28 and TRBJ1-1; D is uncertain. Trimming stripped 3 bases from V and 9 bases from J, with 14 bases between. Germline V gives CDR1 MDHEN, CDR2 SYDVKM. This CDR3 has 13 residues. The DNA of the CDR3 is TGTGCCAGCAGTTTTGGAGCTTGGCCCCAAGCTTTCTTT. It is translated as CASSFGAWPQAFF.

This clone was seen more than once but under ten times. The chain employs TRBV7-6 and TRBJ1-1, with TRBD1 matching over 7 bases. CDR3 length: 12 residues. Germline V CDR1 and CDR2: SGHVS, FNYEAQ. CDR3 region: CASQGGNTEAFF. The CDR3 coding sequence is TGTGCGTCTCAGGGGGGGAACACTGAAGCTTTCTTT. The complete variable domain, with remaining parts taken from reference TRBV7-6 and TRBJ1-1, reads GAGVSQSPRYKVTKRGQDVALRCDPISGHVSLYWYRQALGQGPEFLTYFNYEAQQDKSGLPNDRFSAERPEGSISTLTIQRTEQRDSAMYRCASQGGNTEAFFGQGTRLTVV.

This clone was seen just once. The J gene is TRBJ2-7, the V gene TRBV29-1; D ambiguous. V lost 4 bases and J 7 bases, leaving 17 bases between the germline ends. CDR1 is SQVTM and CDR2 is ANQGSEA in the germline V gene. The CDR3 contains 13 residues. CDR3 residues: CSVGVAASREQYF. As DNA, the CDR3 is TGCAGCGTTGGAGTAGCTGCTAGTAGGGAGCAGTACTTC.

The gene calls are TRBV7-8 and TRBJ2-1, with a possible D match to TRBD1 (6 bases). V was pared by 5 bases and J by 9 bases, with 17 bases between. CDR1 and CDR2 (germline): SGHVS, FQNEAQ. The CDR3 is 14 residues long. CDR3 sequence reads: CASSPWTEFSEQFF. For the CDR3, the DNA is TGTGCCAGCAGCCCATGGACAGAATTCAGTGAGCAGTTCTTC.

J is TRBJ2-6 and V is TRBV28; D is uncertain. V gave up 2 bases and J gave up 0 bases, with 5 bases separating them. The CDR3 length is 15 residues. In germline, CDR1 is MDHEN, CDR2 SYDVKM. DNA for the CDR3: TGTGCCAGCAGTTTACAGAACTCTGGGGCCAACGTCCTGACTTTC. It yields the protein CASSLQNSGANVLTF.

The CDR3 coding sequence is TGTGCCAGCAGTTCGTGGACAGGGCTGGGCAATCAGCCCCAGCATTTT. Residues: CASSSWTGLGNQPQHF. The chain carries TRBV28 and TRBJ1-5; TRBD1 agrees at 8 bases. The CDR3 runs 16 residues. The J segment lost 2 bases and the V segment lost 4 bases, leaving 7 bases of the junction unmatched. The germline V gene encodes CDR1 MDHEN and CDR2 SYDVKM.

The chain uses TRBV29-1 and TRBJ2-7; 9 bases fit TRBD1. The germline CDR1 and CDR2 sequences are SQVTM and ANQGSEA. This CDR3 is built from 15 residues. V shed 3 bases, J shed 2 bases, and the junction held 8 bases outside the gene matches. The CDR3 DNA follows: TGCAGCGTTGAGCGTGCGGGGGACAGGGCCTACGAGCAGTACTTC. Its protein product is CSVERAGDRAYEQYF.

This chain links TRBV5-1 with TRBJ1-1; perhaps TRBD1 as D (5 bases). Trimming pared 0 bases from V and 4 bases from J, leaving 10 bases between. The CDR3 has 14 amino acids. Germline assignment: CDR1 SGHRS and CDR2 YFSETQ. The CDR3, as DNA: TGCGCCAGCAGCTTGGATGGGGGGTCCACTGAAGCTTTCTTT. This codes for CASSLDGGSTEAFF.

CDR3 sequence: CASRGDLANYGYTF. The DNA of the CDR3 is TGTGCCAGCAGGGGAGACTTAGCTAACTATGGCTACACCTTC. The chain combines TRBV2 with TRBJ1-2, with D uncertain. Germline CDR1 and CDR2: SNHLY and FYNNEI. Trimming took 6 bases from V and 0 from J, leaving 11 bases between them. The CDR3 loop spans 14 amino acids. The full variable domain, in which reference TRBV2 and TRBJ1-2 provide the parts outside the CDR3, is EPEVTQTPSHQVTQMGQEVILRCVPISNHLYFYWYRQILGQKVEFLVSFYNNEISEKSEIFDDQFSVERPDGSNFTLKIRSTKLEDSAMYFCASRGDLANYGYTFGSGTRLTVV.

V is TRBV6-1 and J is TRBJ2-1, with 8 bases lining up with TRBD1. Germline CDR1 and CDR2: MNHNS and SASEGT. Trimming cost V 6 bases and J 8 bases; bases outside gene matches: 6. The CDR3 sequence is 13 residues long. The CDR3 here is CASRRDRGDEQFF. In DNA form, the CDR3 reads TGTGCCAGCAGGAGAGACAGGGGCGATGAGCAGTTCTTC.

The rearrangement joins TRBV4-1 to TRBJ1-1; TRBD1 agrees at 12 bases. This CDR3 is 17 amino acids long. With V trimmed by 0 bases and J by 6 bases, 8 bases remained unmatched. CDR1 and CDR2 (germline): MGHRA, YSYEKL. Here the CDR3 reads CASSQEGQGALLPEAFF. CDR3 in DNA: TGCGCCAGCAGCCAAGAGGGACAGGGGGCACTCCTACCTGAAGCTTTCTTT.

CDR3 DNA sequence: TGCGCCAGCAGCCGCACCCCCACGGACAGGGTCTCTGGGGCCAACGTCCTGACTTTC. Translating it yields CASSRTPTDRVSGANVLTF. This sequence joins TRBV5-1 and TRBJ2-6; 8 bases align to TRBD1. Trimming removed 4 bases from V and 0 bases from J; junction bases left unmatched: 12. The V gene's germline CDR1 is SGHRS and CDR2 YFSETQ. The CDR3 is 19 residues long.

This sequence joins TRBV5-4 and TRBJ2-3, with TRBD2 matching 12 bases. V trimming: 4 bases; J trimming: 3 bases; junction bases outside the gene matches: 6. This CDR3 is 16 amino acids long. Germline V gene sequence: CDR1 SGHNT, CDR2 YYREEE (reference sequence). The CDR3 is CASSLPGLAGTDTQYF. The DNA of the CDR3 is TGTGCCAGCAGCCTTCCAGGACTAGCGGGAACAGATACGCAGTATTTT.

This clone was observed a few times. V is TRBV2 and J is TRBJ1-5, with D hard to call. The CDR3 totals 12 residues. V lost 7 bases to trimming and J lost 2 bases, with 6 bases between them. The germline gives CDR1 SNHLY, CDR2 FYNNEI. CDR3 coding DNA: TGTGCCAGCACAGTTGGCAATCAGCCCCAGCATTTT. Encoded protein: CASTVGNQPQHF.

The chain joins TRBV7-2 to TRBJ2-7, with no clear D. Trimming took off 5 bases at V and 5 bases at J, with 10 bases between the two ends. Germline V gene sequence: CDR1 SGHTA, CDR2 FQGNSA. The CDR3 runs 12 residues. The CDR3 region is CASSQTSNEQYF. The CDR3 coding sequence is TGTGCCAGCAGCCAAACCTCTAACGAGCAGTACTTC.

This clone was counted a single time. The chain carries TRBV25-1 and TRBJ2-1; 7 nucleotides agree with TRBD1. CDR3 size: 13 residues. V lost 6 bases and J lost 8; bases outside the gene matches: 7. CDR1 and CDR2 from the germline V gene are MGHDK and SYGVNS. CDR3 residues: CASRVTGKDEQFF. The DNA for the CDR3 is TGTGCCAGCAGGGTGACAGGGAAGGATGAGCAGTTCTTC. Full variable domain (rest looked up from reference TRBV25-1 and TRBJ2-1): EADIYQTPRYLVIGTGKKITLECSQTMGHDKMYWYQQDPGMELHLIHYSYGVNSTEKGDLSSESTVSRIRTEHFPLTLESARPSHTSQYLCASRVTGKDEQFFGPGTRLTVL.

The CDR3 sequence is CASRTGGYGYTF. DNA of the CDR3: TGTGCCAGCAGGACAGGGGGGTATGGCTACACCTTC. The V and J genes are TRBV2 and TRBJ1-2, with 9 bases aligning to TRBD1. Germline CDR1 reads SNHLY; CDR2 reads FYNNEI. The CDR3 has 12 residues. V trimming: 6 bases; J trimming: 5 bases; junction bases outside the gene matches: 1.

The table lists this clone with a count of one. The rearrangement uses TRBV14 and TRBJ2-5, with 11 bases lining up with TRBD2. Germline loops: CDR1 SGHDN, CDR2 FVKESK. Losses at the gene ends were 6 bases for V and 2 bases for J; bases not matched to a gene: 5. CDR3 length: 15 residues. CDR3: CASSQLAGAQETQYF. The CDR3 DNA is TGTGCCAGCAGTCAACTAGCGGGAGCACAAGAGACCCAGTACTTC. Together with reference TRBV14 and TRBJ2-5, the CDR3 gives the full variable domain: EAGVTQFPSHSVIEKGQTVTLRCDPISGHDNLYWYRRVMGKEIKFLLHFVKESKQDESGMPNNRFLAERTGGTYSTLKVQPAELEDSGVYFCASSQLAGAQETQYFGPGTRLLVL.

The J gene is TRBJ2-7, the V gene TRBV15, with 7 bases identical to TRBD1. This CDR3 spans 14 amino acids. J lost 3 bases, V lost 5 bases, and 7 bases had no gene match. In germline, CDR1 is LNHNV, CDR2 YYDKDF (reference sequence). The CDR3 region has the DNA TGTGCCACCAGCCCCCTCAGGGGGTACTACGAGCAGTACTTC. Its translation: CATSPLRGYYEQYF.

The chain has TRBV7-9 and TRBJ1-5, with a weak D call TRBD1 (6 bases). Germline V lookup: CDR1 SEHNR, CDR2 FQNEAQ (reference sequence). The CDR3 totals 15 residues. The ends were cut back, 1 base at V and 6 bases at J, with 13 bases in the middle. The CDR3 region is CASSLGGQKSQPQHF. CDR3 coding DNA: TGTGCCAGCAGCTTAGGAGGACAGAAAAGTCAGCCCCAGCATTTT.

This chain connects TRBV7-2 to TRBJ1-5; D is ambiguous. V dropped 5 bases and J dropped 2 bases, with 7 bases sitting between them. This CDR3 has 13 residues. Germline V gives CDR1 SGHTA, CDR2 FQGNSA. In DNA form, the CDR3 reads TGTGCCAGCAGCGACCGGGGCAATCAGCCCCAGCATTTT. Protein sequence: CASSDRGNQPQHF.